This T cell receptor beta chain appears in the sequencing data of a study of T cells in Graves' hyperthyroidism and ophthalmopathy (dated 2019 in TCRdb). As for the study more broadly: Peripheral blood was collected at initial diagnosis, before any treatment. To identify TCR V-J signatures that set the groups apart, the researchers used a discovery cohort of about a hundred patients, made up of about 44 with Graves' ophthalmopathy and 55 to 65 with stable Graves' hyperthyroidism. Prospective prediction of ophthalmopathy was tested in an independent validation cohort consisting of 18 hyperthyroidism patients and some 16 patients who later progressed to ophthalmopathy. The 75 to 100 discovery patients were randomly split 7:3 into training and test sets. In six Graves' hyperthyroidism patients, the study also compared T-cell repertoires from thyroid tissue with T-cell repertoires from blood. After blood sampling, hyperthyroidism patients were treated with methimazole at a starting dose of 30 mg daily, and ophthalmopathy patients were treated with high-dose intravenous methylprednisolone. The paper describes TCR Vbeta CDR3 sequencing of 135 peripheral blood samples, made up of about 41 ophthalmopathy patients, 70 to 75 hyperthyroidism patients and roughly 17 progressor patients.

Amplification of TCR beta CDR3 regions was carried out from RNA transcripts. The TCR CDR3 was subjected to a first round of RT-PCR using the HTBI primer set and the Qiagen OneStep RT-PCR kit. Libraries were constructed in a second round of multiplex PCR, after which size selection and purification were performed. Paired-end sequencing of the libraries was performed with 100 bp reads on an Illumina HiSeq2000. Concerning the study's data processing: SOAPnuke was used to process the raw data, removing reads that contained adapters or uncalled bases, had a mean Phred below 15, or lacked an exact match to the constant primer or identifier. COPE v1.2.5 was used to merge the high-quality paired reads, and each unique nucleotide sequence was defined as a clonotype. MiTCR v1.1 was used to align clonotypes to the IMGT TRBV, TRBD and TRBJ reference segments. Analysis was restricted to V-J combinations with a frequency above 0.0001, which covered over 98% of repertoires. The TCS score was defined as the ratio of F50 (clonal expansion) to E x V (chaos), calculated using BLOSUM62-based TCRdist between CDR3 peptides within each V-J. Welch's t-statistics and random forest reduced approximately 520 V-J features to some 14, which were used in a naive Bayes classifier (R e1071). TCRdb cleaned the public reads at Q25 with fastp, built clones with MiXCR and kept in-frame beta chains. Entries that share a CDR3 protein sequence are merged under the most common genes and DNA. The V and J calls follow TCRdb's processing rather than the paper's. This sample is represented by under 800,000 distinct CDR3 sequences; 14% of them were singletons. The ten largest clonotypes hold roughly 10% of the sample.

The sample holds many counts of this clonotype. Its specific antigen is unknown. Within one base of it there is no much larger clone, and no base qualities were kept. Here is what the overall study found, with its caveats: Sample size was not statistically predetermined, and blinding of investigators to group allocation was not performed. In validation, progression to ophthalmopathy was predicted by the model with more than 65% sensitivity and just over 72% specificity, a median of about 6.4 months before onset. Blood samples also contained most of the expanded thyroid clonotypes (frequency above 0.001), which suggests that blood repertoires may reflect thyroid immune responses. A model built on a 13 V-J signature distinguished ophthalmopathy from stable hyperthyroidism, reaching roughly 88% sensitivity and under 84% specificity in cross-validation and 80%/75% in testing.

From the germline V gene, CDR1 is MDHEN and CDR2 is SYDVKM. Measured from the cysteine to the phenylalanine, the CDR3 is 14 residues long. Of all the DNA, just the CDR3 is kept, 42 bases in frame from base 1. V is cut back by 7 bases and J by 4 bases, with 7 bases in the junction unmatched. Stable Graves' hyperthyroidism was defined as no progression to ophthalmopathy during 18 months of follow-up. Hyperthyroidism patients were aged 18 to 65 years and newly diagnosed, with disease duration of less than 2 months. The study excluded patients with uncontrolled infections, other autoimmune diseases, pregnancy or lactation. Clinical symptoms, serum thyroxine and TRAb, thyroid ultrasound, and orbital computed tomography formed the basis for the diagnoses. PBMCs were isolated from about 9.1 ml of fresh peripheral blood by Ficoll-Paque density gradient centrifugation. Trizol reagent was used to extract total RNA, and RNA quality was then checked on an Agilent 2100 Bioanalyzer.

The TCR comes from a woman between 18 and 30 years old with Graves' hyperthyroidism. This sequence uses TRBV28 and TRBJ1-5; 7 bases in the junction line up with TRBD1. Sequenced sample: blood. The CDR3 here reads CASKQGNGNQPQHF. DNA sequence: TGTGCCAGCAAACAGGGGAACGGGAATCAGCCCCAGCATTTT.